What follows describes a single TCR beta chain. Its antigen is unknown. Libraries were UMI-labeled 5' RACE TRB cDNA. TCRdb re-called the 5' RACE reads; one entry per CDR3 protein, DNA not given. The ten top clones account for approximately 0.76%, within a sample of 55,000 to 70,000 distinct CDR3 sequences. This record comes from a study of CXCR3-negative and CXCR3-positive naive CD8 T cells. Study-level findings and limits: TCR strength was inferred from TRB CDR3 properties, while surface CD5 was comparable between naive subsets. TRB CDR3 hydrophobicity was greater in CXCR3-positive naive cells than in CXCR3-negative naive cells. In naive cells, CXCR3-negative and CXCR3-positive subsets had similar TRBV-TRBJ usage; memory cells differed. Comparably high diversity was seen in both naive subsets, and much lower diversity in memory CD8+ cells.

CDR1 is LGHDT, CDR2 YNNKEL, per germline (reference sequence). This CDR3 is 15 amino acids long. V is TRBV3-1 and J is TRBJ2-7; TCRdb proposes TRBD2, but this gene call is untestable without DNA. The receptor was isolated from a human donor in good health. Some clones in this sample may be carry-over from other donors' samples. Input material: naive CXCR3+ CD8+ T cells from blood. This sample's subset: CD45RO-CCR7+CD27+CD95- naive CD8+ T cells expressing CXCR3 (TNR3+). The CDR3 protein is CASSPLPSGTYEQYF.